This passage covers 26 T cell receptor beta chains from one sample sequenced in a study of cytomegalovirus exposure and HLA in healthy donors. 60 Vbeta and 13 Jbeta primers were used in PCR. Only in-frame clones appear in the TCRdb table, and some are missing; sequencing was by immunoSEQ multiplex PCR. The sample yields around 200,000 clones, roughly 60% seen once. The sequenced sample was PBMCs. The receptors shown here come from a man aged 40-50 years in good health and CMV-seronegative.

The chain has TRBV29-1 and TRBJ1-1, with TRBD1 identical over 7 bases. Germline V gene sequence: CDR1 SQVTM, CDR2 ANQGSEA. The length of the CDR3 is 13 residues. J lost 4 bases, V lost 3 bases, and 5 bases had no gene match. The CDR3 spells CSVDHRGGTEAFF. The DNA for the CDR3 is TGCAGCGTTGACCACAGGGGTGGCACTGAAGCTTTCTTT. Based on the CDR3 plus reference TRBV29-1 and TRBJ1-1, the full variable domain is SAVISQKPSRDICQRGTSLTIQCQVDSQVTMMFWYRQQPGQSLTLIATANQGSEATYESGFVIDKFPISRPNLTFSTLTVSNMSPEDSSIYLCSVDHRGGTEAFFGQGTRLTVV.

The chain recombines TRBV6-6 with TRBJ2-1; D is possibly TRBD1 (5 bases). This CDR3 region has 15 residues. Germline V CDR1 and CDR2: MNHNY, SVGAGI (reference sequence). Deletions cut 2 bases from V and 1 base from J, with 9 bases between. CDR3 loop: CASSYARASYNEQFF. The CDR3 bases are TGTGCCAGCAGTTACGCCAGGGCATCCTACAATGAGCAGTTCTTC.

About this clone itself: At one end, the junction sequence differs from germline, possibly due to a read error. This chain joins TRBV6-1 and TRBJ2-7; 8 nucleotides line up with TRBD1. Germline CDR1 MNHNS, CDR2 SASEGT. The CDR3 totals 15 residues. CDR3 loop: CSSSEAGQGPYEQYF. The DNA of the CDR3 is TGTTCCAGCAGTGAAGCAGGACAGGGCCCCTACGAGCAGTACTTC.

As to this clone: Germline and junction disagree at one end, which may indicate a read error. The J gene is TRBJ1-6, the V gene TRBV18; D not certain. Germline V gene sequence: CDR1 KGHSH, CDR2 LQKENI. The CDR3 spans 15 residues. CDR3 nucleotides: TGTGCCAGCTCCCCACAGAGCTCCTATAATTCACCCCTCCACTTT. Residues: CASSPQSSYNSPLHF.

This clone was picked up one time. The gene calls are TRBV5-6 and TRBJ2-1; 7 bases agree with TRBD2. The CDR3 length is 16 residues. Trimming cost V 6 bases and J 7 bases; bases outside gene matches: 16. Germline CDR1 and CDR2: SGHDT and YYEEEE. The CDR3 spells CASTYLGGVLKNEQFF. In DNA, the CDR3 is TGTGCCAGCACCTACCTGGGGGGGGTGCTGAAAAATGAGCAGTTCTTC.

The rearrangement links TRBV7-9 to TRBJ1-5; 7 bases agree with TRBD1. Per the germline V gene, CDR1 is SEHNR and CDR2 is FQNEAQ (reference sequence). V was pared by 1 base and J by 10 bases, with 7 bases of the junction left unmatched. The CDR3 length is 14 residues. Written as DNA, the CDR3 is TGTGCCAGCAGCTTAGGGACAGGTCCAGTTCCCCAGCATTTT. Its protein product is CASSLGTGPVPQHF.

J is TRBJ1-1 and V is TRBV6-1, with 8 bases fitting TRBD1. The V gene's germline CDR1 is MNHNS and CDR2 SASEGT. The length of the CDR3 is 15 residues. The V gene end was trimmed by 0 bases and the J gene end by 5 bases; junction bases not matched to a gene: 5. The CDR3 DNA is TGTGCCAGCAGTGAAGCAACAGGGGGTGATACTGAAGCTTTCTTT. Translating gives CASSEATGGDTEAFF.

V usage is TRBV27 and J usage is TRBJ2-7; TRBD2 might be the D (5 bases). Germline V gene sequence: CDR1 MNHEY, CDR2 SMNVEV (reference sequence). Trimming took off 3 bases at V and 4 bases at J, with 13 bases between the two ends. The CDR3 is 14 amino acids. CDR3 DNA sequence: TGTGCCAGCAGTTTCGCGAGTCCGGGATACGAGCAGTACTTC. Amino acids: CASSFASPGYEQYF.

Only one count was recorded for this clone. The chain couples TRBV18 to TRBJ2-1; perhaps TRBD2 as D (6 bases). The CDR3 covers 15 residues. V lost 0 bases and J lost 4, with 10 bases in between. Germline V gene lookup returns CDR1 KGHSH and CDR2 LQKENI. CDR3 coding DNA: TGTGCCAGCTCACCACCGGGGCTAGCGTACAATGAGCAGTTCTTC. It translates to CASSPPGLAYNEQFF. Variable domain in full (rest from reference TRBV18 and TRBJ2-1): NAGVMQNPRHLVRRRGQEARLRCSPMKGHSHVYWYRQLPEEGLKFMVYLQKENIIDESGMPKERFSAEFPKEGPSILRIQQVVRGDSAAYFCASSPPGLAYNEQFFGPGTRLTVL.

The CDR3 region has the DNA TGCGCCAGCAGCTCGGACAGGGGGGGCCCCGGGGAGCTGTTTTTT. This gives the protein CASSSDRGGPGELFF. J is TRBJ2-2 and V is TRBV5-1, with 10 bases that match TRBD1. CDR1 SGHRS and CDR2 YFSETQ come from the germline V gene. This CDR3 contains 15 residues. The junction had 5 bases not matched to a gene; V was cut back by 3 bases and J by 6 bases.

V usage is TRBV30 and J usage is TRBJ2-7; 9 bases are shared with TRBD1. The CDR3 is 13 residues long. The V gene's germline CDR1 is GTSNPN and CDR2 SVGIG (reference sequence). Trimming took 7 bases from V and 5 from J; bases not matched to a gene: 9. The CDR3 region has the DNA TGTGCCTATACCCGGGACAGGGTCCACGAGCAGTACTTC. This translates into CAYTRDRVHEQYF.

The rearrangement joins TRBV6-5 to TRBJ1-3; no clear D gene. Germline V gene sequence: CDR1 MNHEY, CDR2 SVGAGI. This CDR3 contains 14 residues. V was pared by 8 bases and J by 0 bases, with 11 bases between. The CDR3 spells CASGAFSSGNTIYF. The CDR3 bases are TGTGCCAGCGGTGCCTTTAGCTCTGGAAACACCATATATTTT.

This rearrangement joins TRBV29-1 to TRBJ1-2; possibly TRBD1 for D (5 bases). Germline V gives CDR1 SQVTM, CDR2 ANQGSEA. V was cut by 7 bases and J by 4 bases, with 13 bases left in between. This CDR3 has 12 residues. The DNA of the CDR3 is TGCAGCGCCCAGGGTGTTGGCTATGGCTACACCTTC. Its translation: CSAQGVGYGYTF.

This clone was counted between two and nine times. The chain links TRBV19 to TRBJ2-1, with 10 bases that match TRBD1. V lost 5 bases, J lost 6 bases, and 7 bases stayed unmatched. The CDR3 runs to 15 residues. Germline CDR1 reads LNHDA; CDR2 reads SQIVND (reference sequence). The CDR3 is CASSSRDRGPNEQFF. The CDR3 coding sequence is TGTGCCAGTAGTTCCCGGGACAGGGGACCCAATGAGCAGTTCTTC.

The chain uses TRBV7-2 and TRBJ1-5; D not resolved. CDR1 is SGHTA and CDR2 is FQGNSA in the germline V gene. Trimming took off 5 bases at V and 2 bases at J, with 16 bases between the two ends. The CDR3 runs 16 residues. The CDR3 region is CASSPSGPGGNQPQHF. CDR3 coding DNA: TGTGCCAGCAGCCCCTCCGGGCCCGGGGGCAATCAGCCCCAGCATTTT.

The V gene is TRBV18, the J gene TRBJ2-1; 8 bases match TRBD2. This CDR3 spans 16 amino acids. The junction had 3 bases not matched to a gene; V was cut back by 2 bases and J by 0 bases. Looked up from germline, CDR1 is KGHSH and CDR2 is LQKENI. The CDR3 sequence: CASSPSGGSSYNEQFF. CDR3 DNA: TGTGCCAGCTCACCAAGCGGGGGTAGCTCCTACAATGAGCAGTTCTTC. The whole variable domain, remainder taken from reference TRBV18 and TRBJ2-1, is NAGVMQNPRHLVRRRGQEARLRCSPMKGHSHVYWYRQLPEEGLKFMVYLQKENIIDESGMPKERFSAEFPKEGPSILRIQQVVRGDSAAYFCASSPSGGSSYNEQFFGPGTRLTVL.

The genes are TRBV4-3 and TRBJ1-2; TRBD1 agrees at 7 bases. Germline V gene lookup returns CDR1 LGHNA and CDR2 YSLEER. The CDR3 sequence is 14 residues long. V lost 5 bases to trimming and J lost 8 bases; unmatched junction nucleotides: 11. CDR3 residues: CASSYDQGGRGYTF. The CDR3, as DNA: TGCGCCAGCAGCTACGACCAGGGGGGTAGGGGCTACACCTTC.

The V gene is TRBV7-6, the J gene TRBJ2-5, with 7 bases that match TRBD2. The CDR3 runs to 16 residues. The V gene end was trimmed by 4 bases and the J gene end by 7 bases; junction bases not matched to a gene: 15. The germline V gene encodes CDR1 SGHVS and CDR2 FNYEAQ. The CDR3 coding sequence is TGTGCCAGCAGCTCGTCCGGGCGGGGGTCGGCCCTGACCCAGTACTTC. Its protein product is CASSSSGRGSALTQYF.

This chain uses TRBV5-1 with TRBJ2-7; TRBD1 is a possible D gene (6 bases). The length of the CDR3 is 14 residues. The ends were cut back, 0 bases at V and 2 bases at J, with 9 bases in the middle. Germline V gives CDR1 SGHRS, CDR2 YFSETQ. The CDR3 DNA reads as TGCGCCAGCAGCTTGGAAGGACAGACCTACGAGCAGTACTTC. It translates to CASSLEGQTYEQYF.

The chain joins TRBV5-1 to TRBJ2-5; 12 bases are a match to TRBD2. The germline gives CDR1 SGHRS, CDR2 YFSETQ. V trimming: 0 bases; J trimming: 3 bases; junction bases outside the gene matches: 0. The CDR3 extends over 15 amino acids. CDR3 bases: TGCGCCAGCAGCTTGGGACTAGCGGGGGAAGAGACCCAGTACTTC. Residues: CASSLGLAGEETQYF. Complete variable domain (other parts from reference TRBV5-1 and TRBJ2-5): KAGVTQTPRYLIKTRGQQVTLSCSPISGHRSVSWYQQTPGQGLQFLFEYFSETQRNKGNFPGRFSGRQFSNSRSEMNVSTLELGDSALYLCASSLGLAGEETQYFGPGTRLLVL.

The sample holds a few counts of this clone. The chain has TRBV18 and TRBJ1-5; D may be TRBD1 (6 bases). CDR1 and CDR2 (germline): KGHSH, LQKENI. Trimming took 3 bases from V and 11 from J, leaving 17 bases between them. The CDR3 loop spans 14 amino acids. The CDR3 reads CASSPSDSRRTQHF. Written as DNA, the CDR3 is TGTGCCAGCTCACCCTCGGACAGCCGCAGGACCCAGCATTTT.

The V gene is TRBV18, the J gene TRBJ1-6, with 10 bases aligning to TRBD1. Losses at the gene ends were 4 bases for V and 8 bases for J; bases not matched to a gene: 11. This CDR3 region has 17 residues. Germline loops: CDR1 KGHSH, CDR2 LQKENI. DNA for the CDR3: TGTGCCAGCTCACTTCTTCTGGACAGGGGGAAACATTCACCCCTCCACTTT. The encoded protein is CASSLLLDRGKHSPLHF.

V is TRBV2 and J is TRBJ2-3; 13 nucleotides agree with TRBD2. V shed 7 bases, J shed 6 bases, and the junction held 7 bases outside the gene matches. The germline gives CDR1 SNHLY, CDR2 FYNNEI. The CDR3 is 15 amino acids. CDR3 sequence: CASTVLAGGPDTQYF. Here the CDR3 DNA reads TGTGCCAGCACCGTACTAGCGGGGGGGCCCGATACGCAGTATTTT.

The chain uses TRBV19 and TRBJ2-5; the match to TRBD2 covers 14 bases. The length of the CDR3 is 18 residues. With V trimmed by 5 bases and J by 1 base, 9 bases remained unmatched. CDR1 and CDR2 from the germline V gene are LNHDA and SQIVND (reference sequence). The CDR3 DNA follows: TGTGCCAGTAGTGCCCCGGGACTAGCGGGAGTATCCCAAGAGACCCAGTACTTC. This gives the protein CASSAPGLAGVSQETQYF.

The chain couples TRBV28 to TRBJ2-7; D may be TRBD1 (6 bases). V was pared by 5 bases and J by 7 bases, with 27 bases between. The CDR3 contains 17 residues. The germline CDR1 and CDR2 sequences are MDHEN and SYDVKM. CDR3 in DNA: TGTGCCAGCAGTGGCCATTTGGGGGCAGGGGCCTTATCGGAGCAGTACTTC. Protein sequence: CASSGHLGAGALSEQYF.

This clone has just a few counts. The V call is TRBV5-1, the J call TRBJ1-6; TRBD1 aligns across 8 bases. Germline V gene data show CDR1 as SGHRS and CDR2 as YFSETQ. The CDR3 covers 14 residues. V was pared by 4 bases and J by 8 bases, with 5 bases of the junction left unmatched. CDR3 region: CASSQDRVDSPLHF. CDR3 DNA: TGCGCCAGCAGCCAGGACAGGGTTGATTCACCCCTCCACTTT.